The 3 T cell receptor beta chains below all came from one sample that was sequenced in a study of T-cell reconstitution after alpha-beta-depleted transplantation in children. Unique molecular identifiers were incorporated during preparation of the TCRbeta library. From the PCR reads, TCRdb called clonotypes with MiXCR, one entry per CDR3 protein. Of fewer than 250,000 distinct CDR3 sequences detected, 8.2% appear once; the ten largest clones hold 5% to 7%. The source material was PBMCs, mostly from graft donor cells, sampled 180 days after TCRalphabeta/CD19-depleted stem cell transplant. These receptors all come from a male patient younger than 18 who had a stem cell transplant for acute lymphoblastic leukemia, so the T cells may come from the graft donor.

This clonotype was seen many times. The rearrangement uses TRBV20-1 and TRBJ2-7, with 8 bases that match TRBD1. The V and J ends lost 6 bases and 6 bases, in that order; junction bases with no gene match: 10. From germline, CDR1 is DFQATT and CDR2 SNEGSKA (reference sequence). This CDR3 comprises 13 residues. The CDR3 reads CSAHYRGDIEQYF. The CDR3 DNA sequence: TGCAGTGCCCACTACAGGGGGGACATCGAGCAGTACTTC.

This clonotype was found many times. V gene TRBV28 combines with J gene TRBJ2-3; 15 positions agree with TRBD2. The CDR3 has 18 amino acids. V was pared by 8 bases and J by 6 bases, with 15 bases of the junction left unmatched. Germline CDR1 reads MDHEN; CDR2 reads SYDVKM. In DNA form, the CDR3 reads TGTGCCAGCTCCCCCTGGGGACTAGCGGGAGGTGTTGCGGATACGCAGTATTTT. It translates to CASSPWGLAGGVADTQYF.

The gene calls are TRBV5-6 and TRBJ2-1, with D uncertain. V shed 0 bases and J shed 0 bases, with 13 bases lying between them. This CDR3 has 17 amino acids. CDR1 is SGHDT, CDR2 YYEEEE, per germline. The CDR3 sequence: CASSLVFCLSSYNEQFF. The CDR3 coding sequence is TGTGCCAGCAGCTTGGTCTTTTGCCTAAGCTCCTACAATGAGCAGTTCTTC.